The rows below give T cell receptor beta chains drawn from one sample of a study of regulatory T cells in long-lasting Graves disease. Each CDR3 protein is one row after TCRdb ran MiXCR on the multiplex PCR reads. This repertoire shows 450,000 to 600,000 distinct CDR3 sequences, roughly 13% found once; its top ten account for 8% to 10%. These same data were also listed under a study on T cells in Graves' hyperthyroidism and ophthalmopathy.

Sample: peripheral blood mononuclear cells (PBMCs), taken at new diagnosis, from a patient treated with antithyroid drugs. These receptors all come from a man aged 30 to 39 with Graves disease. The CDR3 runs from the conserved cysteine through the conserved F or W. The D gene is left open where the match is weak. Expanded clones get a size class; other rows say once, few or many, or leave the size out.

j_gene | abundance | d_gene | v_gene | CDR3aa | CDR3nt
TRBJ2-7 | many | NA | TRBV7-9 | CASSFLAGDYEQYF | TGTGCCAGCAGCTTTCTGGCAGGGGACTACGAGCAGTACTTC
TRBJ1-1 | few | NA | TRBV27 | CASRREAGNTEAFF | TGTGCCAGCAGGCGTGAGGCGGGGAACACTGAAGCTTTCTTT
TRBJ2-3 | many | TRBD2 | TRBV27 | CASSSGLASSDTQYF | TGTGCCAGCAGTTCCGGACTAGCCAGCTCAGATACGCAGTATTTT
TRBJ2-1 | few | NA | TRBV24-1 | CATSDPGDEQFF | TGTGCCACCAGTGACCCCGGGGATGAGCAGTTCTTC
TRBJ1-2 | few | NA | TRBV7-2 | CASREGFRVGYTF | TGTGCCAGCAGAGAGGGGTTCCGGGTCGGCTACACCTTC
TRBJ2-1 | many | TRBD2 | TRBV20-1 | CSARFGTSGSVNYNEQFF | TGCAGTGCTAGATTCGGGACTAGCGGGAGTGTGAATTACAATGAGCAGTTCTTC
TRBJ2-5 | many | TRBD1 | TRBV11-3 | CASSSDRGQETQYF | TGTGCCAGCAGCTCCGACAGGGGCCAAGAGACCCAGTACTTC
TRBJ2-3 | many | TRBD2 | TRBV12-3/TRBV12-4 | CASSQGLATDTQYF | TGTGCCAGCAGCCAGGGACTAGCGACAGATACGCAGTATTTT
TRBJ2-5 | NA | NA | TRBV9 | CASSPATSLETQYF | TGTGCCAGCAGCCCTGCGACTAGTTTGGAGACCCAGTACTTC
TRBJ2-1 | many | NA | TRBV20-1 | CSARPLWHGSSYNEQFF | TGCAGTGCTAGGCCCCTCTGGCACGGGAGCTCCTACAATGAGCAGTTCTTC
TRBJ2-3 | NA | NA | TRBV5-4 | CASSLEAGTGLDTQYF | TGTGCCAGCAGCTTGGAAGCCGGGACTGGCTTGGATACGCAGTATTTT
TRBJ2-7 | many | NA | TRBV6-2/TRBV6-3 | CASSYTAAADEQYF | TGTGCCAGCAGTTACACAGCGGCCGCGGACGAGCAGTACTTC
TRBJ2-2 | many | NA | TRBV30 | CAWARGTGELFF | TGTGCCTGGGCCAGGGGCACCGGGGAGCTGTTTTTT
TRBJ2-7 | few | TRBD1 | TRBV19 | CASSGAGTGGAYEQYF | TGTGCCAGTAGTGGGGCCGGGACAGGGGGCGCGTACGAGCAGTACTTC